This record looks at one TCR beta chain sequence and its context. The data derive from a study of shared T cell receptors in the human thymus. The method was immunoSEQ multiplex PCR; TCRdb's version includes in-frame clones alone and lacks a portion of them. The sample has 650,000 to 950,000 clones, 75% to 90% seen once; the top ten hold approximately 0.01%. The same specimen was also included in a second study, on human thymus T cells.

Sequenced sample: thymocytes. The receptor was derived from a girl under three years old with a congenital heart defect.

For the CDR3, the DNA is TGTGCCACGGAAGGGGACAGGGGCTACGAGCAGTACTTC. Protein sequence: CATEGDRGYEQYF. The rearrangement links TRBV10-3 to TRBJ2-7, with 10 bases lining up with TRBD1. V trimming: 10 bases; J trimming: 3 bases; junction bases outside the gene matches: 6. The CDR3 covers 13 residues. Germline CDR1 ENHRY, CDR2 SYGVKD.